This T cell receptor (beta chain) was obtained from a study of blood T cell repertoires in COVID-19. Per the germline V gene, CDR1 is SEHNR and CDR2 is FQNEAQ (reference sequence). This CDR3 is 15 amino acids long. J lost 3 bases, V lost 5 bases, and 8 bases had no gene match. Profiled with immunoSEQ multiplex PCR; TCRdb holds only in-frame clones, not every one. The sample shows around 190,000 clones, around 82% of them seen only once. Source material: PBMCs or T cells enriched from blood (not recorded which). This chain connects TRBV7-9 to TRBJ1-1, with 8 bases fitting TRBD1. The sequence derives from a woman between 45 and 65 years old with acute COVID-19. DNA of the CDR3: TGTGCCAGCAGCCCACGGACAGGGATGGACACTGAAGCTTTCTTT. It codes for CASSPRTGMDTEAFF.